This T cell receptor (beta chain) is drawn from a study of T-cell memory formation after mild COVID-19. Overall study context: Largely donor-specific TCR clusters were found.

This clonotype was found a few times. The ends were cut back, 2 bases at V and 8 bases at J, with 9 bases in the middle. This CDR3 is 12 amino acids long. The germline V gene has CDR1 LGHNT and CDR2 FRNRAP. Sample barcodes and UMIs were carried by the TCR alpha and TCR beta cDNA libraries that 5'RACE generated with constant-segment primers. One entry per CDR3 protein, called by TCRdb with MiXCR from the 5' RACE reads. Counted here are 540,000 or so distinct CDR3 sequences, around 20% occurring once; the ten biggest clones make up roughly an eighth. This clonotype originated in an adult woman who had mild COVID-19 (a few samples of this study predate the infection). Cell type and time point are not known. Specimen: PBMCs or a T cell subset sorted from them (not recorded which). This chain connects TRBV12-5 to TRBJ1-1; D is ambiguous. The CDR3 spells CASGLFRQEAFF. Here the CDR3 DNA reads TGTGCTAGTGGTTTGTTTCGGCAGGAAGCTTTCTTT. Based on the CDR3 plus reference TRBV12-5 and TRBJ1-1, the full variable domain is DARVTQTPRHKVTEMGQEVTMRCQPILGHNTVFWYRQTMMQGLELLAYFRNRAPLDDSGMPKDRFSAEMPDATLATLKIQPSEPRDSAVYFCASGLFRQEAFFGQGTRLTVV.